The 32 T cell receptor beta chains below were found in one sample sequenced in a study of response to subunit inactivated influenza vaccine. A single record per CDR3 protein comes from TCRdb applying MiXCR to the RT-PCR reads. The data hold a few hundred thousand distinct CDR3 sequences, with approximately 7.7% observed a single time. The sequenced sample was PBMCs from blood, obtained roughly 24 months after vaccination. These receptors were taken from a man aged 45 to 70 who received an inactivated influenza vaccine.

In this sample, this clonotype turned up once. An end of the junction does not agree with germline; a read error may underlie this. This sequence joins TRBV6-1 and TRBJ2-7; D possibly corresponds to TRBD2 (6 bases). In germline, CDR1 is MNHNS, CDR2 SASEGT. There are 15 residues in the CDR3. CDR3 DNA: TGTGCCAGCAGCACGACTAGTACCGCCTCCTACGAGGAGTACTTC. It codes for CASSTTSTASYEEYF.

This clonotype was recorded many times. V and J are TRBV28 and TRBJ1-2; TRBD1 might be the D (5 bases). Per the germline V gene, CDR1 is MDHEN and CDR2 is SYDVKM. The ends were cut back, 4 bases at V and 7 bases at J, with 10 bases in the middle. CDR3 length: 12 residues. CDR3 residues: CASSSQGSGYTF. In DNA form, the CDR3 reads TGTGCCAGCAGTTCCCAGGGCTCTGGCTACACCTTC.

The chain is built from TRBV28 and TRBJ2-1; tentatively, D is TRBD2 (6 bases). CDR3 length: 15 amino acids. Looked up from germline, CDR1 is MDHEN and CDR2 is SYDVKM. V was shortened by 1 base and J by 4 bases, with 11 bases between the two germline ends. As DNA, the CDR3 is TGTGCCAGCAGTTTATATCGGGGGAAGTACAATGAGCAGTTCTTC. Its protein is CASSLYRGKYNEQFF.

This clonotype has a handful of counts. This chain links TRBV20-1 with TRBJ2-2; tentatively, D is TRBD1 (5 bases). This CDR3 comprises 14 residues. Trimming took 3 bases from V and 7 from J, leaving 15 bases between them. Germline CDR1 DFQATT, CDR2 SNEGSKA (reference sequence). The CDR3 loop is CSARTAGKGGELFF. The DNA of the CDR3 is TGCAGTGCTAGGACCGCAGGGAAAGGCGGGGAGCTGTTTTTT.

The DNA for the CDR3 is TGTGCCAGCAGTTGGGGGACTAGCGGGAGGTACGAGCAGTACTTC. It is translated as CASSWGTSGRYEQYF. V is TRBV6-2 or TRBV6-3 and J is TRBJ2-7, with 15 bases aligning to TRBD2. This CDR3 comprises 15 residues. Germline CDR1 reads MNHEY; CDR2 reads SVGEGT. V lost 4 bases and J lost 4; bases outside the gene matches: 2.

This clonotype occurred a few times. The chain joins TRBV7-9 to TRBJ1-1; possibly TRBD1 for D (5 bases). The CDR3 is made up of 15 amino acids. Germline CDR1 is SEHNR and CDR2 is FQNEAQ (reference sequence). The ends were cut back, 3 bases at V and 1 base at J, with 12 bases in the middle. CDR3 nucleotides: TGTGCCAGCAGCTTGAAGGGGTTTGCGAACACTGAAGCTTTCTTT. Its protein is CASSLKGFANTEAFF.

This clonotype was observed a handful of times. The chain combines TRBV30 with TRBJ2-1, with 8 bases fitting TRBD2. CDR1 GTSNPN and CDR2 SVGIG come from the germline V gene (reference sequence). The CDR3 length is 15 residues. The J segment lost 3 bases and the V segment lost 4 bases, leaving 8 bases of the junction unmatched. The chain's CDR3 is CAWTLSGGNYNEQFF. CDR3 bases: TGTGCCTGGACCCTAAGCGGGGGCAACTACAATGAGCAGTTCTTC.

In this sample, this clonotype turned up a few times. The chain employs TRBV7-2 and TRBJ2-3; no reliable D call. The CDR3 runs 14 residues. V lost 0 bases, J lost 8 bases, and 12 bases lay in between. CDR1 is SGHTA and CDR2 is FQGNSA in the germline V gene. The CDR3 region is CASSLAFSASTQYF. The CDR3 DNA is TGTGCCAGCAGCTTAGCCTTCTCGGCCTCTACGCAGTATTTT.

This chain links TRBV5-1 with TRBJ2-1; TRBD2 is a possible D gene (7 bases). Per the germline V gene, CDR1 is SGHRS and CDR2 is YFSETQ. The CDR3 contains 15 residues. V lost 0 bases to trimming and J lost 12 bases, with 19 bases between them. This CDR3 is CASSLGGGRRIGQFF. CDR3 bases: TGCGCCAGCAGCTTGGGCGGGGGCCGGCGAATTGGGCAGTTCTTC.

This sequence joins TRBV20-1 and TRBJ2-7; D not resolved. The CDR3 sequence is 13 residues long. V was clipped by 6 bases and J by 4 bases, with 16 bases between them. Germline-derived CDR1 and CDR2 are DFQATT and SNEGSKA (reference sequence). The CDR3 DNA follows: TGCAGTGCCCCCCGTTCGGGTTTGTACGAGCAGTACTTC. It yields the protein CSAPRSGLYEQYF.

The CDR3 nucleotides read TGCGCCAGCAGCCAGGCCTTCGAGACCGGGGAGCTGTTTTTT. It translates to CASSQAFETGELFF. The rearrangement uses TRBV4-3 and TRBJ2-2; D ambiguous. Between the trimmed V and J ends, which lost 3 bases and 5 bases, there was a span of 10 bases. The CDR3 contains 14 residues. The germline gives CDR1 LGHNA, CDR2 YSLEER.

The chain joins TRBV6-2 or TRBV6-3 to TRBJ2-7, with D perhaps being TRBD1 or TRBD2 (5 bases each). The CDR3 has 12 residues. The V gene lost 11 bases and the J gene lost 1 base, with 12 bases spanning the gap. CDR1 MNHEY and CDR2 SVGEGT come from the germline V gene. The CDR3 DNA follows: TGTGCCGGGGGATGGACATCCTACGAGCAGTACTTC. Its protein is CAGGWTSYEQYF.

This clonotype was counted between two and nine times. The chain links TRBV7-8 to TRBJ2-6; unclear D gene. CDR1 is SGHVS, CDR2 FQNEAQ, per germline. This CDR3 is built from 16 residues. The V end lost 5 bases, the J end lost 0 bases, and 11 bases lay between the germline ends. The CDR3 bases are TGTGCCAGCAGCCAGAGCGTGGTCTCTGGGGCCAACGTCCTGACTTTC. Protein product: CASSQSVVSGANVLTF.

At least ten counts were recorded for this clonotype. This chain joins TRBV11-2 and TRBJ2-2, with 7 positions matching TRBD1. This CDR3 has 16 residues. CDR1 SGHAT and CDR2 FQNNGV come from the germline V gene. Unmatched junction bases numbered 11, after V lost 5 bases and J lost 5 bases. The CDR3 spells CASSTLQGQLTGELFF. Written as DNA, the CDR3 is TGTGCCAGCAGCACCCTCCAGGGACAGCTTACCGGGGAGCTGTTTTTT.

This clonotype appeared many times. The chain employs TRBV6-1 and TRBJ2-1; 10 bases agree with TRBD1. CDR1 is MNHNS, CDR2 SASEGT, per germline. J gave up 9 bases and V 7 bases, and 6 bases lay outside the gene matches. The CDR3 extends over 13 amino acids. This CDR3 is CASTLGQGGEQFF. In DNA form, the CDR3 reads TGTGCCAGCACCCTAGGACAGGGGGGTGAGCAGTTCTTC.

V usage is TRBV10-3 and J usage is TRBJ1-6; D uncertain. The V gene's germline CDR1 is ENHRY and CDR2 SYGVKD. The CDR3 contains 18 residues. Trimming removed 7 bases at V and 3 bases at J, with 22 bases between. The CDR3 spells CAIKKGTDSRVYNSPLHF. Here the CDR3 DNA reads TGTGCCATCAAGAAAGGAACGGACTCAAGGGTCTATAATTCACCCCTCCACTTT.

The CDR3 reads CSAQGGFNQPQHF. The CDR3 DNA reads as TGCAGTGCGCAAGGGGGTTTCAATCAGCCCCAGCATTTT. The J gene is TRBJ1-5, the V gene TRBV20-1, with D tentatively TRBD1 (6 bases). Germline lookup yields CDR1 DFQATT and CDR2 SNEGSKA (reference sequence). The CDR3 has 13 amino acids. Trimming pared 6 bases from V and 3 bases from J, leaving 12 bases between.

CDR3: CASSQAMGSYGYTF. The CDR3 DNA reads as TGCGCCAGCAGCCAGGCCATGGGCTCCTATGGCTACACCTTC. The rearrangement joins TRBV4-3 to TRBJ1-2; D gene unclear. The CDR3 is 14 amino acids. Germline V gives CDR1 LGHNA, CDR2 YSLEER. Deletions cut 3 bases from V and 4 bases from J, with 12 bases between.

The rearrangement links TRBV10-3 to TRBJ2-7; D remains unclear. CDR1 and CDR2 (germline): ENHRY, SYGVKD. The CDR3 loop spans 12 amino acids. Trimming pared 3 bases from V and 4 bases from J, leaving 7 bases between. CDR3 sequence: CAISENVYEQYF. The CDR3 DNA is TGTGCCATCAGTGAAAATGTGTACGAGCAGTACTTC.

The gene calls are TRBV20-1 and TRBJ1-2; no firm D call. The CDR3 spans 15 residues. Germline V gene sequence: CDR1 DFQATT, CDR2 SNEGSKA (reference sequence). Trimming stripped 3 bases from V and 1 base from J, with 15 bases between. The CDR3 region is CSASLLRHSNYGYTF. The CDR3 DNA follows: TGCAGTGCTAGTCTTCTCCGCCACAGTAACTATGGCTACACCTTC.

Only a few counts were recorded for this clonotype. The chain links TRBV11-2 to TRBJ2-5, with D tentatively TRBD2 (5 bases). Germline CDR1 is SGHAT and CDR2 is FQNNGV. V gave up 1 base and J gave up 1 base, with 13 bases separating them. This CDR3 is 16 amino acids long. CDR3 sequence reads: CASSLAPGLLQETQYF. The CDR3 nucleotides are TGTGCCAGCAGCTTAGCGCCTGGACTCCTCCAAGAGACCCAGTACTTC.

This clonotype was seen ten or more times. The gene calls are TRBV20-1 and TRBJ1-5; D gene ambiguous. Trimming stripped 1 base from V and 3 bases from J, with 16 bases between. CDR3 length: 16 residues. The V gene's germline CDR1 is DFQATT and CDR2 SNEGSKA (reference sequence). The CDR3 nucleotides read TGCAGTGCTAGAGGCATAGTGTACAGTTACAATCAGCCCCAGCATTTT. Its protein is CSARGIVYSYNQPQHF.

The rearrangement uses TRBV12-3 or TRBV12-4 and TRBJ2-3; 8 nucleotides line up with TRBD1. CDR3 size: 16 residues. V shed 6 bases, J shed 6 bases, and the junction held 14 bases outside the gene matches. The CDR3 nucleotides read TGTGCCAGCAGAGGGGTGGGGACAGGCGCAAGTGATACGCAGTATTTT. The encoded protein is CASRGVGTGASDTQYF.

This clonotype has ten or more counts. The chain couples TRBV10-3 to TRBJ2-7; possibly TRBD2 for D (6 bases). This CDR3 has 14 residues. Trimming pared 0 bases from V and 1 base from J, leaving 7 bases between. CDR1 is ENHRY and CDR2 is SYGVKD in the germline V gene. The CDR3 region is CAISESGGSYEQYF. Here the CDR3 DNA reads TGTGCCATCAGTGAGTCGGGAGGATCCTACGAGCAGTACTTC.

This clonotype occurred many times. V and J are TRBV5-8 and TRBJ1-6, with TRBD1 matching over 8 bases. J was trimmed by 14 bases and V by 1 base; bases with no gene match: 8. In germline, CDR1 is SGHTS, CDR2 YDEGEE. The CDR3 spans 14 residues. The CDR3 sequence: CASSLLQGAKALHF. As DNA, the CDR3 is TGTGCCAGCAGCTTGTTGCAGGGGGCGAAGGCCCTCCACTTT.

The chain recombines TRBV4-3 with TRBJ1-1; D is undetermined. The length of the CDR3 is 14 residues. Germline CDR1 is LGHNA and CDR2 is YSLEER. Trimming left V 4 bases short and J 2 bases short, with 11 bases between. For the CDR3, the DNA is TGCGCCAGCAGCCTATCCACACTTAACACTGAAGCTTTCTTT. It is translated as CASSLSTLNTEAFF.

This clonotype was counted at least ten times. This chain links TRBV29-1 with TRBJ2-5, with 7 nucleotides matching TRBD1. V lost 6 bases, J lost 4 bases, and 8 bases stayed unmatched. This CDR3 contains 13 residues. Looked up from germline, CDR1 is SQVTM and CDR2 is ANQGSEA. The CDR3 DNA is TGCAGCGTCCGACAGGGAAGCTCAGAGACCCAGTACTTC. This codes for CSVRQGSSETQYF.

The chain joins TRBV5-1 to TRBJ1-2; no definite D call. V lost 4 bases, J lost 4 bases, and 17 bases lay in between. The CDR3 totals 15 residues. CDR1 is SGHRS and CDR2 is YFSETQ in the germline V gene. In DNA, the CDR3 is TGCGCCAGCAGCAGGGATCGGGCAGGCGCCTATGGCTACACCTTC. Translation gives CASSRDRAGAYGYTF.

This clonotype was observed a handful of times. The chain recombines TRBV6-5 with TRBJ2-1; TRBD2 matches at 10 bases. CDR3 size: 15 residues. Per the germline V gene, CDR1 is MNHEY and CDR2 is SVGAGI. Trimming at V came to 5 bases and at J to 7 bases, leaving 8 bases not matched to a gene. CDR3 coding DNA: TGTGCCAGCAGTAACCCTAGCGGGAGAGTGAATGAGCAGTTCTTC. Translated, it gives CASSNPSGRVNEQFF.

V gene TRBV20-1 combines with J gene TRBJ2-1; D gene ambiguous. The CDR3 has 12 amino acids. The germline V gene has CDR1 DFQATT and CDR2 SNEGSKA (reference sequence). The ends were cut back, 4 bases at V and 4 bases at J, with 8 bases in the middle. As DNA, the CDR3 is TGCAGTGCTACTGACATATACAATGAGCAGTTCTTC. Protein: CSATDIYNEQFF.

J is TRBJ2-2 and V is TRBV6-2 or TRBV6-3; a weak D match, TRBD1 (6 bases). CDR3 length equals 16 residues. The ends were cut back, 2 bases at V and 4 bases at J, with 14 bases in the middle. Germline loops: CDR1 MNHEY, CDR2 SVGEGT. The CDR3 protein is CASSYPRTDLTGELFF. The CDR3 nucleotides read TGTGCCAGCAGTTACCCTCGGACAGACCTCACCGGGGAGCTGTTTTTT.

The chain links TRBV10-3 to TRBJ2-2; 9 bases match TRBD2. CDR1 is ENHRY and CDR2 is SYGVKD in the germline V gene. CDR3 size: 16 residues. V lost 4 bases to trimming and J lost 5 bases; unmatched junction nucleotides: 8. Here the CDR3 DNA reads TGTGCCATCAGTGCGAGAGCGGGAGGAGGAACCGGGGAGCTGTTTTTT. Translating it yields CAISARAGGGTGELFF.